Only a few counts were recorded for the clone carrying this T cell receptor (beta chain). Its antigen remains unknown. The authors produced TCR alpha and TCR beta cDNA libraries with sample barcodes and UMIs by 5'RACE using constant-segment primers. TCRdb re-derived calls from the 5' RACE reads in MiXCR, one entry per CDR3 protein. The repertoire holds under 600,000 distinct CDR3 sequences, with less than 25% as singletons. The data belong to a study of T-cell memory formation after mild COVID-19. Regarding the study as a whole: Contracting CD4+ clones sat mainly in CM and EM; CD8+ in EMRA. Memory sampled before infection contained some responding clones, suggesting cross-reactive memory joined.

This CDR3 is 14 amino acids long. Germline CDR1 SGHRS, CDR2 YFSETQ. Trimming removed 1 base from V and 2 bases from J; junction bases left unmatched: 2. The source of this sequence is an adult woman who had mild COVID-19 (a few samples of this study predate the infection). Cell type and time point are not known. J is TRBJ2-7 and V is TRBV5-1; 8 positions agree with TRBD1. Sequencing used PBMCs or a T cell subset sorted from them (not recorded which). The DNA of the CDR3 is TGCGCCAGCAGCTTGACGGACAGGGCCTACGAGCAGTACTTC. Its protein is CASSLTDRAYEQYF.